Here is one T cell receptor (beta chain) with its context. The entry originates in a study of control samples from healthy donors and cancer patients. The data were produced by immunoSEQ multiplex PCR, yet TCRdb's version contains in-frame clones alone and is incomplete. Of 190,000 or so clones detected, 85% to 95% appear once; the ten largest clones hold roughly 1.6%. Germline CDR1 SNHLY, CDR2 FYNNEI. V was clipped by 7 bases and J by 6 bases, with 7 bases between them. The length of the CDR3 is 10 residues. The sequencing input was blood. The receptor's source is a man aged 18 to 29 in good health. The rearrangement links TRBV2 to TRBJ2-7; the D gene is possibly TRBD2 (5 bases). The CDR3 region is CASNGVEQYF. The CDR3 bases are TGTGCCAGCAACGGGGTCGAGCAGTACTTC.